The rows below give T cell receptor beta chains drawn from one sample of a study of T cell responses to AZD1222 COVID-19 vaccine. Generated by immunoSEQ multiplex PCR, the TCRdb table keeps only in-frame clones and is missing some. The table records tens of thousands of clones, 88% of them present only once. This specimen was peripheral blood, taken 28 days after the second dose of the MenACWY control vaccine. All receptors come from an adult who received the MenACWY meningococcal vaccine as a control. Both conserved end residues are part of each CDR3. D genes are given only for firm matches. Rows give clone size only sometimes, using once, few, many, or a class for an expanded clone.

cdr3_length d_call clone_size j_call v_call cdr3_nt cdr3_aa
18 TRBD2 NA TRBJ2-5 TRBV3-1/TRBV3-2 TGTGCCAGCAGCCGGGGAATGACTAGCGGGGGCCCTCAAGAGACCCAGTACTTC CASSRGMTSGGPQETQYF
12 NA NA TRBJ2-7 TRBV18 TGTGCCAGCTCACCACGGGGCTACGAGCAGTACTTC CASSPRGYEQYF
13 NA NA TRBJ1-2 TRBV6-2/TRBV6-3 TGTGCCAGCCGCCCGCAGGCGTGGTATGGCTACACCTTC CASRPQAWYGYTF
11 NA NA TRBJ2-5 TRBV6-2/TRBV6-3 TGTGCCAGCAGTTTTCCGGAGACCCAGTACTTC CASSFPETQYF
13 NA NA TRBJ2-5 TRBV27 TGTGCCAGCAGCCTCACGGGGCGCGAGACCCAGTACTTC CASSLTGRETQYF
13 NA once TRBJ2-3 TRBV2 TGTGCCATCGACACCGCTCCCACAGATACGCAGTATTTT CAIDTAPTDTQYF
16 NA NA TRBJ2-6 TRBV19 TGTGCCAGTAGCCCCCCCGGGGGAACTGGGGCCAACGTCCTGACTTTC CASSPPGGTGANVLTF
13 NA NA TRBJ1-1 TRBV5-1 TGCGCCAGCAGCTCCCTACCAGGTCCTGGGGATTTCTTT CASSSLPGPGDFF
16 NA once TRBJ2-2 TRBV9 TGTGCCAGCAGCGTAGAGTGGGGGTCGGGCACCGGGGAGCTGTTTTTT CASSVEWGSGTGELFF
13 NA NA TRBJ2-7 TRBV6-5 TGTGCCAGCAGTCTTACTTTACTTTACGAGCAGTACTTC CASSLTLLYEQYF
12 NA NA TRBJ2-5 TRBV18 TGTGCCAGCTCACCAAACCAAGAGACCCAGTACTTC CASSPNQETQYF
12 NA NA TRBJ1-2 TRBV12-3/TRBV12-4 TGTGCCAGCATGGGGGTTAACTATGGCTACACCTTC CASMGVNYGYTF
15 TRBD1 NA TRBJ1-2 TRBV10-3 TGTGCCATCACCAAGACCGGGACAGGTGACTATGGCTACACCTTC CAITKTGTGDYGYTF
15 TRBD2 NA TRBJ2-3 TRBV30 TGTGCCTGGAGTGTAAGGCGGGGGGGCCCAGATACGCAGTATTTT CAWSVRRGGPDTQYF
14 NA NA TRBJ2-7 TRBV5-1 TGCGCCAGCAGCTTGTTAGACAAGGCCTACGAGCAGTACTTC CASSLLDKAYEQYF